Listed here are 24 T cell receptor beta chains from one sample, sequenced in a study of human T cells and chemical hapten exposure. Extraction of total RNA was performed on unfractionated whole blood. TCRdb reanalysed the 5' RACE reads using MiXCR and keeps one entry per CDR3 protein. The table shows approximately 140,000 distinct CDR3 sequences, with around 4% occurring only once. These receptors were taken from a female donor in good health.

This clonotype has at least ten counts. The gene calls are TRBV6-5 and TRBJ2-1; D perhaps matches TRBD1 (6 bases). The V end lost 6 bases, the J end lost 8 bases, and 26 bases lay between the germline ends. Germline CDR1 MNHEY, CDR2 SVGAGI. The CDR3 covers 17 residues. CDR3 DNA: TGTGCCAGCAGCCGGACCGCGTTGGGGGCAGGAGAACATGAGCAGTTCTTC. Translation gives CASSRTALGAGEHEQFF.

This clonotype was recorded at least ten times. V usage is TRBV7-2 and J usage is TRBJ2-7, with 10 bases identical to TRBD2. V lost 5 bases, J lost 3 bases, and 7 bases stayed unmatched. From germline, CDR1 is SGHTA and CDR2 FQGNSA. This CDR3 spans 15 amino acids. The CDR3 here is CASSPWVAGGYEQYF. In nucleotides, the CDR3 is TGTGCCAGCAGCCCTTGGGTAGCGGGGGGCTACGAGCAGTACTTC. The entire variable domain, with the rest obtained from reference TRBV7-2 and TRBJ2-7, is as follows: GAGVSQSPSNKVTEKGKDVELRCDPISGHTALYWYRQSLGQGLEFLIYFQGNSAPDKSGLPSDRFSAERTGGSVSTLTIQRTQQEDSAVYLCASSPWVAGGYEQYFGPGTRLTVT.

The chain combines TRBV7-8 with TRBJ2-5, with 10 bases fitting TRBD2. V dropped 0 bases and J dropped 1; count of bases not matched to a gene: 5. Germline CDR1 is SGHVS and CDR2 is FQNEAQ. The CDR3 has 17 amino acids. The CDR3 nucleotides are TGTGCCAGCAGCTTAGCAACTAGCGGGGCAATCCAAGAGACCCAGTACTTC. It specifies CASSLATSGAIQETQYF.

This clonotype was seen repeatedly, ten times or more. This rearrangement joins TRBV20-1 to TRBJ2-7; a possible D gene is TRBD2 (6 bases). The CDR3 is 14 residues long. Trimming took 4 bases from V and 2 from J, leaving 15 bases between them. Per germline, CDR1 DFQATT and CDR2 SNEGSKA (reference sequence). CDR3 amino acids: CSATTAGGAYEQYF. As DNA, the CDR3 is TGCAGTGCTACAACCGCCGGGGGTGCCTACGAGCAGTACTTC.

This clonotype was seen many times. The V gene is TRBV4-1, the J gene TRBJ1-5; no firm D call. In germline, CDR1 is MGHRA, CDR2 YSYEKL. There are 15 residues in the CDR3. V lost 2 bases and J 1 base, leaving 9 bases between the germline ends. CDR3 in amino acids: CASSQRRLSNQPQHF. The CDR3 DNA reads TGCGCCAGCAGCCAAAGGCGGTTAAGCAATCAGCCCCAGCATTTT.

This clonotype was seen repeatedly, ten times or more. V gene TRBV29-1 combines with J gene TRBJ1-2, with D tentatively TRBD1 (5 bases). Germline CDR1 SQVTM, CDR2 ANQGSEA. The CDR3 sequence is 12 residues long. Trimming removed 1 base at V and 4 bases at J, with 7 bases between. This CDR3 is CSVEGQFYGYTF. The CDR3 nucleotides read TGCAGCGTTGAAGGACAGTTCTATGGCTACACCTTC.

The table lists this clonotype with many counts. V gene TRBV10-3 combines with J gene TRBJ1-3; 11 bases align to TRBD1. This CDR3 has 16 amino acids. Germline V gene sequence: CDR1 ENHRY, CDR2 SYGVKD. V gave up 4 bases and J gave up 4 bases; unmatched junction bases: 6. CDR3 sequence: CAISARDRGFGNTIYF. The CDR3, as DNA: TGTGCCATCAGTGCCCGGGACAGGGGGTTCGGAAACACCATATATTTT.

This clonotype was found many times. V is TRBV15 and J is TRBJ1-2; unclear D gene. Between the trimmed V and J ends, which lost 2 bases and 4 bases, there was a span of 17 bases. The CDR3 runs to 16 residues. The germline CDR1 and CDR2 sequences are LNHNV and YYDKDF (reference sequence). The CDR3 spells CATSRSPWDSGYGYTF. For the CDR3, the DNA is TGTGCCACCAGCAGATCTCCTTGGGATTCGGGCTATGGCTACACCTTC. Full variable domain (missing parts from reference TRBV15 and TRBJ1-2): DAMVIQNPRYQVTQFGKPVTLSCSQTLNHNVMYWYQQKSSQAPKLLFHYYDKDFNNEADTPDNFQSRRPNTSFCFLDIRSPGLGDTAMYLCATSRSPWDSGYGYTFGSGTRLTVV.

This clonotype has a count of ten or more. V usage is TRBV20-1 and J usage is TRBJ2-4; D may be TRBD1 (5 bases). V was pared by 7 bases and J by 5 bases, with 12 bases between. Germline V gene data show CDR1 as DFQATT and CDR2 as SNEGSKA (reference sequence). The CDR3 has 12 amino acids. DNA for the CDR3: TGCAGTGGGTATGGGGCCGAAAACATTCAGTACTTC. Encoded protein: CSGYGAENIQYF.

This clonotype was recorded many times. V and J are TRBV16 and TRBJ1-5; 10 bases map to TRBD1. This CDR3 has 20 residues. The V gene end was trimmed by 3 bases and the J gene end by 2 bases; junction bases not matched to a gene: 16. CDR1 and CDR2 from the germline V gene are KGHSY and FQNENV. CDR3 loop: CASSHRPGQGFPPRNQPQHF. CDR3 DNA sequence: TGTGCCAGCAGCCATCGTCCGGGACAGGGGTTCCCCCCGCGCAATCAGCCCCAGCATTTT. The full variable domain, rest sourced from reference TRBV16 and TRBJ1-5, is GEEVAQTPKHLVRGEGQKAKLYCAPIKGHSYVFWYQQVLKNEFKFLISFQNENVFDETGMPKERFSAKCLPNSPCSLEIQATKLEDSAVYFCASSHRPGQGFPPRNQPQHFGDGTRLSIL.

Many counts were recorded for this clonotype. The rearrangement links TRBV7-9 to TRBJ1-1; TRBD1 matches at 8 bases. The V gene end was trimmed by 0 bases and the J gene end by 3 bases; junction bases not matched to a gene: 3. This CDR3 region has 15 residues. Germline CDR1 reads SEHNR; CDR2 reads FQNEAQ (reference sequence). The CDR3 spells CASSLAQGADTEAFF. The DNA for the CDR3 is TGTGCCAGCAGCTTAGCTCAGGGGGCAGACACTGAAGCTTTCTTT.

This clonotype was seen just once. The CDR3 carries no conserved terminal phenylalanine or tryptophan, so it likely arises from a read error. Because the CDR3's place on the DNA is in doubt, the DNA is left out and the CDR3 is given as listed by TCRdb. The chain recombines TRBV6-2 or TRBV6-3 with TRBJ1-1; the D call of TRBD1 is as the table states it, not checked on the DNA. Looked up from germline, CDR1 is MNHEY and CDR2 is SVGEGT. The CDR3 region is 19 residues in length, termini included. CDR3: CASSWRAFTPGQGGTEAVG.

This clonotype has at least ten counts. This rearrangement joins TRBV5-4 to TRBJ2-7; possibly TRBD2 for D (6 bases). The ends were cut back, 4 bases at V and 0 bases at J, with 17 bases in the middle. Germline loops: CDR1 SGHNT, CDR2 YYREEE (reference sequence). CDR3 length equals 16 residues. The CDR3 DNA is TGTGCCAGCAGCGCCGGCGGGGCCCCGATCTCCTACGAGCAGTACTTC. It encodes CASSAGGAPISYEQYF.

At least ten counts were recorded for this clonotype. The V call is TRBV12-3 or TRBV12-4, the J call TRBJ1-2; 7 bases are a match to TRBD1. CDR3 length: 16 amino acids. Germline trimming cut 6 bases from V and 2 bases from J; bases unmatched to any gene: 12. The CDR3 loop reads CASSYAPAQGNYGYTF. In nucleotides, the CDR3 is TGTGCCAGCAGCTACGCCCCCGCACAGGGGAACTATGGCTACACCTTC.

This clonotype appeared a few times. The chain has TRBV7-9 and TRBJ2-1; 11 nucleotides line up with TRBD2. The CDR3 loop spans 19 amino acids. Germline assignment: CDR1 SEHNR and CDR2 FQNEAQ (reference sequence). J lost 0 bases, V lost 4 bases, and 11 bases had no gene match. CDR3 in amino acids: CASSSSGRPNRSSYNEQFF. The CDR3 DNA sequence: TGTGCCAGCAGCTCTAGCGGGAGGCCAAACCGGAGCTCCTACAATGAGCAGTTCTTC.

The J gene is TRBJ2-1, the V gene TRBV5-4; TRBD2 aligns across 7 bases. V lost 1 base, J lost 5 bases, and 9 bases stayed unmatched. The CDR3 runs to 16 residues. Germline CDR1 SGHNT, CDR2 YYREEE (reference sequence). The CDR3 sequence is CASSLNPRAGNNEQFF. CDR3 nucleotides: TGTGCCAGCAGCTTGAACCCGAGAGCGGGGAACAATGAGCAGTTCTTC.

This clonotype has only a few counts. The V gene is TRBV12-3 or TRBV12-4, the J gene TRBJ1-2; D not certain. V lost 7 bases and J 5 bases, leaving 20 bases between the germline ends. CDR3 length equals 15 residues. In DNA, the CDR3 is TGTGCCAGCACTACCGTGGCCAACATTGGGTATGGCTACACCTTC. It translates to CASTTVANIGYGYTF.

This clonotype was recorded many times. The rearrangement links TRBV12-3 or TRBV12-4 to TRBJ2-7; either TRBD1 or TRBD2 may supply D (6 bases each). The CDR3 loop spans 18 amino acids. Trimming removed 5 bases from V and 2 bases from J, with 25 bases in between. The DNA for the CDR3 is TGTGCCAGCAGTCGGGGGCAGGGAATTCCCCTAGCAGCCTACGAGCAGTACTTC. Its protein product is CASSRGQGIPLAAYEQYF.

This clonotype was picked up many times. CDR3 residues: CASRGPGGTEAFF. CDR3 in DNA: TGTGCCAGCAGGGGACCCGGGGGCACTGAAGCTTTCTTT. The chain uses TRBV12-3 or TRBV12-4 and TRBJ1-1; D perhaps matches TRBD1 (5 bases). The CDR3 is made up of 13 amino acids. The ends were cut back, 6 bases at V and 4 bases at J, with 12 bases in the middle.

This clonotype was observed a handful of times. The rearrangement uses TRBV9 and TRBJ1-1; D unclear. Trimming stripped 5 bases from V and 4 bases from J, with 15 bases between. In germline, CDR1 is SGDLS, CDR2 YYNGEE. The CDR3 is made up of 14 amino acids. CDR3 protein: CASRPFREGTEAFF. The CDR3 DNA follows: TGTGCCAGCAGGCCATTCCGGGAGGGCACTGAAGCTTTCTTT.

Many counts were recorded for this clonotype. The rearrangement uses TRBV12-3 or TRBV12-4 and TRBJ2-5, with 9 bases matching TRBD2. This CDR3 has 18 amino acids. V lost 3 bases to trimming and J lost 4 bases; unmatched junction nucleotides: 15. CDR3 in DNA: TGTGCCAGCAGTTTCTTCTTCAGGACTAGCGCCGACGCAGAGACCCAGTACTTC. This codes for CASSFFFRTSADAETQYF.

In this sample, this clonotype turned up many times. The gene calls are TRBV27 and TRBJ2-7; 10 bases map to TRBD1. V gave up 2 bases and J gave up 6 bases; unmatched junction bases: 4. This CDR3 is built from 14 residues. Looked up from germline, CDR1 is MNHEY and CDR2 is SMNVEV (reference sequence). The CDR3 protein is CASSLGTGVSEQYF. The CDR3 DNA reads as TGTGCCAGCAGTTTAGGGACAGGGGTGTCCGAGCAGTACTTC.

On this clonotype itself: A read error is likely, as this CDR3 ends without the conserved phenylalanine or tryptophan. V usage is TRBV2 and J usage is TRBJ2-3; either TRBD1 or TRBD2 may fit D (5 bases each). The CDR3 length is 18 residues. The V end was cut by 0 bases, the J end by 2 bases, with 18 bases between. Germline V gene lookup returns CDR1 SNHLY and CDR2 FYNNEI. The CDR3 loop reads CASSEAGVPVGYTDTQYL. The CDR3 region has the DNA TGTGCCAGCAGTGAAGCGGGGGTCCCGGTGGGGTACACAGATACGCAGTATTTG.

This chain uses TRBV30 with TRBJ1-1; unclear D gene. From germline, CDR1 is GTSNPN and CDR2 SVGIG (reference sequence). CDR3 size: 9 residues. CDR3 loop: CAAAAEAFF. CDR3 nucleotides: TGTGCGGCGGCAGCAGAAGCTTTCTTT.